This TCR beta chain derives from a study of OX40 agonist ivuxolimab in advanced cancers. Turning to the study itself: Patients were dosed with the agonistic anti-OX40 (CD134) antibody ivuxolimab. Study results and limitations: CD4+ T cells averaged fewer expanded clones than CD8+ T cells. Partial responders treated at 0.1-3.0 mg/kg exhibited clonal expansion among the lowest measured. Among expanded peripheral T cells, antigen specificity went undetermined.

In the case of this clone: Its antigen is unidentified.

Trimming removed 5 bases at V and 3 bases at J, with 11 bases between. The germline CDR1 and CDR2 sequences are GTSNPN and SVGIG (reference sequence). The CDR3 loop spans 13 amino acids. The repertoire was sequenced with immunoSEQ multiplex PCR; TCRdb's copy has only in-frame clones and lacks some. There are 30,000 to 40,000 clones in the sample; roughly 84% occur only once, and roughly 19% lies in the top ten. The sequenced sample was CD4+ or CD8+ T cells sorted from blood, obtained in a trial of the OX40 agonist ivuxolimab. This clonotype originated in an adult with an advanced solid tumor such as melanoma, head and neck, liver or kidney cancer. J is TRBJ1-5 and V is TRBV30; perhaps TRBD1 as D (5 bases). The DNA for the CDR3 is TGTGCCTGGGGGACTGCGGTCAATCAGCCCCAGCATTTT. It yields the protein CAWGTAVNQPQHF.